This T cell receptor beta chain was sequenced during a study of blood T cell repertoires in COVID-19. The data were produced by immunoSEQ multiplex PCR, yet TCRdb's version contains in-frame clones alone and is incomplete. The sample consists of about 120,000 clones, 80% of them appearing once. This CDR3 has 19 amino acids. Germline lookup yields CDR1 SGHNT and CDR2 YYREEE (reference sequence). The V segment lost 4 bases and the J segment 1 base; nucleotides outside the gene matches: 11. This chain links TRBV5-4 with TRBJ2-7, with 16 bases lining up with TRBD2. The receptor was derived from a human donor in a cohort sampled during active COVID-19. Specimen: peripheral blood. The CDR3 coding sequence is TGTGCCAGCAGCCCCCCTCCCGGGACTAGCGGGAGGGAGTCCTACGAGCAGTACTTC. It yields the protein CASSPPPGTSGRESYEQYF.